The 22 T cell receptor beta chains below were found in one sample sequenced in a study of blood T cells in healthy people across ages. Combining a sample-barcoded 5' primer with a J-beta primer mix, a second PCR ran for 7 to 11 cycles. A single record per CDR3 protein comes from TCRdb applying MiXCR to the 5' RACE reads. The table shows 550,000 to 650,000 distinct CDR3 sequences, with under 30% occurring only once. The sample comprised blood. The receptor source for this set is a woman older than 75 in good health.

This clonotype was seen many times. The CDR3 bases are TGTGCCACCAGTGACCGAGGACAGGGGGCACGCTACAATGAGCAGTTCTTC. It is translated as CATSDRGQGARYNEQFF. V is TRBV24-1 and J is TRBJ2-1, with 11 positions matching TRBD1. The CDR3 totals 17 residues. Germline V gene lookup returns CDR1 KGHDR and CDR2 SFDVKD. V lost 4 bases, J lost 3 bases, and 7 bases stayed unmatched.

Ten or more counts support this clonotype. Since a much larger clone is just one base distant, this may be a read error. The rearrangement uses TRBV20-1 and TRBJ2-7; 7 bases align to TRBD1. This CDR3 spans 12 amino acids. The junction had 10 bases not matched to a gene; V was cut back by 6 bases and J by 8 bases. Germline loops: CDR1 DFQATT, CDR2 SNEGSKA (reference sequence). CDR3 coding DNA: TGCAGTGCGCTTAGACAGGGCGACAAGCAGTACTTC. Encoded protein: CSALRQGDKQYF.

This clonotype was counted at least ten times. V and J are TRBV20-1 and TRBJ2-7; TRBD2 matches at 9 bases. V trimming: 0 bases; J trimming: 4 bases; junction bases outside the gene matches: 7. Looked up from germline, CDR1 is DFQATT and CDR2 is SNEGSKA (reference sequence). The length of the CDR3 is 15 residues. The CDR3 loop is CSARDPAGGLYEQYF. The CDR3, as DNA: TGCAGTGCTAGAGATCCGGCGGGGGGGCTGTACGAGCAGTACTTC.

This clonotype showed up many times. The V and J genes are TRBV29-1 and TRBJ1-2, with TRBD1 matching over 8 bases. The CDR3 totals 15 residues. V was clipped by 6 bases and J by 7 bases; unmatched bases: 16. Germline CDR1 reads SQVTM; CDR2 reads ANQGSEA. The CDR3: CSVEGVGQVTSGYTF. CDR3 coding DNA: TGCAGCGTCGAGGGGGTGGGACAGGTTACTTCTGGCTACACCTTC.

This clonotype was seen ten or more times. V usage is TRBV7-2 and J usage is TRBJ2-7; D may be TRBD1 (6 bases). CDR3 length: 16 residues. V lost 1 base and J 7 bases, leaving 20 bases between the germline ends. Germline CDR1 SGHTA, CDR2 FQGNSA. CDR3 DNA: TGTGCCAGCAGCTTAGACTATGGGACACCGTCTAGGGAGCAGTACTTC. Translation gives CASSLDYGTPSREQYF.

This clonotype was found many times. This chain uses TRBV10-3 with TRBJ2-3; a possible D gene is TRBD1 (7 bases). Between the trimmed V and J ends, which lost 0 bases and 3 bases, there was a span of 13 bases. This CDR3 region has 16 residues. Germline V lookup: CDR1 ENHRY, CDR2 SYGVKD. Here the CDR3 DNA reads TGTGCCATCAGTGAGTCACAACAGGGGAGGACAGATACGCAGTATTTT. Residues: CAISESQQGRTDTQYF.

Worth noting for this clonotype: A much larger clone sits a single nucleotide away, making a read error possible. The chain links TRBV7-9 to TRBJ1-1; TRBD1 agrees at 8 bases. Germline CDR1 SEHNR, CDR2 FQNEAQ (reference sequence). Trimming at V came to 3 bases and at J to 7 bases, leaving 7 bases not matched to a gene. The CDR3 totals 14 residues. The CDR3 loop is CASSLLLTGGEAFF. As DNA, the CDR3 is TGTGCCAGCAGCTTGCTCCTCACAGGGGGTGAAGCTTTCTTT.

The rearrangement joins TRBV20-1 to TRBJ2-1, with TRBD2 matching over 7 bases. J was trimmed by 10 bases and V by 6 bases; bases with no gene match: 18. The germline gives CDR1 DFQATT, CDR2 SNEGSKA (reference sequence). This CDR3 is built from 15 residues. CDR3 DNA: TGCAGTGCCCCCACCGCCAGCGGGACTCAAAGGGAGCAGTTCTTC. This gives the protein CSAPTASGTQREQFF.

This sequence joins TRBV28 and TRBJ2-2; TRBD1 is a possible D gene (5 bases). CDR3 size: 12 residues. Germline assignment: CDR1 MDHEN and CDR2 SYDVKM. The V gene lost 4 bases and the J gene lost 8 bases, with 8 bases spanning the gap. DNA for the CDR3: TGTGCCAGCAGTTCAAACAGGGGGGAGCTGTTTTTT. Translated: CASSSNRGELFF.

As concerns this clonotype: The junction shows a germline mismatch at one end, possibly a read error. The rearrangement uses TRBV4-2 and TRBJ1-3; TRBD1 agrees at 7 bases. Germline CDR1 is LGHNA and CDR2 is YNFKEQ. This CDR3 has 17 amino acids. The CDR3 DNA reads TGTGCCAGCAGCCAAGACGACAGGGTTTTGGCTGGAACCACCATATATTTT. Protein product: CASSQDDRVLAGTTIYF.

In its sample, this clonotype was seen many times. A much larger clone sits a single nucleotide away, making a read error possible. J is TRBJ2-1 and V is TRBV3-1; D is uncertain. Germline CDR1 and CDR2: LGHDT and YNNKEL (reference sequence). The CDR3 consists of 15 residues. Trimming shortened V by 5 bases and J by 6 bases, and 17 bases separated the two germline ends. This chain's CDR3 is CASSSQASRCNEQFF. CDR3 coding DNA: TGTGCCAGCAGCTCTCAGGCCTCCCGGTGCAATGAGCAGTTCTTC.

V usage is TRBV7-2 and J usage is TRBJ2-7; tentatively, D is TRBD2 (5 bases). There are 13 residues in the CDR3. V was shortened by 5 bases and J by 2 bases, with 10 bases between the two germline ends. Germline V CDR1 and CDR2: SGHTA, FQGNSA. CDR3 coding DNA: TGTGCCAGCAGCGCTTCCGGGACCTACGAGCAGTACTTC. Translating gives CASSASGTYEQYF. The full variable domain, rest sourced from reference TRBV7-2 and TRBJ2-7, is GAGVSQSPSNKVTEKGKDVELRCDPISGHTALYWYRQSLGQGLEFLIYFQGNSAPDKSGLPSDRFSAERTGGSVSTLTIQRTQQEDSAVYLCASSASGTYEQYFGPGTRLTVT.

This clonotype occurred many times. The V gene is TRBV7-2, the J gene TRBJ1-2; TRBD1 agrees at 8 bases. CDR1 is SGHTA, CDR2 FQGNSA, per germline. The CDR3 consists of 16 residues. With 4 bases clipped from V and 4 bases from J, the junction kept 11 bases outside the gene matches. This chain's CDR3 is CASSSPRQGLVYGYTF. The CDR3 DNA reads TGTGCCAGCAGCTCACCGCGACAGGGGCTTGTCTATGGCTACACCTTC.

At least ten counts were recorded for this clonotype. CDR3 sequence (DNA): TGTGCCAGCAGCTTAGGGGCAACTTTTGGCTACACCTTC. It yields the protein CASSLGATFGYTF. J is TRBJ1-2 and V is TRBV5-6; D is possibly TRBD1 (5 bases). Trimming left V 2 bases short and J 7 bases short, with 12 bases between. The CDR3 runs to 13 residues. CDR1 and CDR2 from the germline V gene are SGHDT and YYEEEE.

This clonotype was seen ten or more times. The rearrangement joins TRBV12-3 or TRBV12-4 to TRBJ2-3; D is ambiguous. V was clipped by 1 base and J by 9 bases, with 2 bases between them. The CDR3 consists of 10 residues. The CDR3 region has the DNA TGTGCCAGCAGTTTAGGGACGCAGTATTTT. Amino acids: CASSLGTQYF.

This chain connects TRBV21-1 to TRBJ2-7; whether TRBD1, the table's D call, matches the DNA was not checked. TRBV21-1 counts as a pseudogene. This CDR3 has 18 amino acids. The CDR3 is CASSKGPSEGTGRYEQYF. CDR3 DNA: TGTGCCAGCAGCAAAGGCCCTTCTGAGGGGACAGGGCGCTACGAGCAGTACTTC.

This clonotype was recorded at least ten times. This chain uses TRBV7-7 with TRBJ2-5; the match to TRBD2 covers 7 bases. Germline lookup yields CDR1 SSHAT and CDR2 FNYEAQ (reference sequence). The CDR3 is 14 amino acids. V lost 4 bases and J lost 3; bases outside the gene matches: 5. CDR3 in DNA: TGTGCCAGCAGCTCCGGCGGGGGAAAAGAGACCCAGTACTTC. Translating gives CASSSGGGKETQYF.

As regards this clonotype: This is likely a read error, given that the CDR3 carries no conserved phenylalanine or tryptophan at its end. The chain uses TRBV12-3 or TRBV12-4 and TRBJ1-4, with 7 bases fitting TRBD1. Losses at the gene ends were 4 bases for V and 2 bases for J; bases not matched to a gene: 7. The CDR3 is 16 amino acids. The DNA of the CDR3 is TGTGCCAGCAGTTCTAGACCGGGACAGACTAATGAAAAACTGTTTGTT. Its protein is CASSSRPGQTNEKLFV.

A few counts support this clonotype. The V and J genes are TRBV2 and TRBJ1-2, with 7 nucleotides matching TRBD1. The CDR3 consists of 17 residues. V was pared by 2 bases and J by 8 bases, with 17 bases of the junction left unmatched. Per germline, CDR1 SNHLY and CDR2 FYNNEI. CDR3 in amino acids: CASSELRGTATPRGYTF. DNA for the CDR3: TGTGCCAGCAGTGAATTACGGGGGACAGCCACCCCGAGGGGCTACACCTTC.

This clonotype was detected ten times or more. The chain combines TRBV12-3 or TRBV12-4 with TRBJ2-5, with D possibly matching TRBD2 (6 bases). V gave up 3 bases and J gave up 6 bases, with 17 bases separating them. CDR3 size: 15 residues. CDR3 residues: CASSFRSGGIQTQYF. The CDR3 DNA sequence: TGTGCCAGCAGTTTTCGAAGTGGGGGGATCCAGACCCAGTACTTC.

This clonotype was observed at least ten times. The V and J genes are TRBV5-1 and TRBJ1-2, with 8 nucleotides matching TRBD1. The germline CDR1 and CDR2 sequences are SGHRS and YFSETQ. The length of the CDR3 is 13 residues. Trimming cost V 3 bases and J 8 bases; bases outside gene matches: 6. The CDR3 loop is CASSWTGNEGYTF. The CDR3 bases are TGCGCCAGCAGCTGGACAGGGAATGAGGGCTACACCTTC.

The chain employs TRBV6-5 and TRBJ2-1; TRBD2 matches 10 bases. Germline V gene sequence: CDR1 MNHEY, CDR2 SVGAGI. The CDR3 is 15 residues long. V lost 6 bases and J lost 10; bases outside the gene matches: 12. The CDR3: CASSGLAGAGGEQFF. CDR3 coding DNA: TGTGCCAGCAGCGGTCTAGCGGGGGCGGGCGGGGAGCAGTTCTTC.